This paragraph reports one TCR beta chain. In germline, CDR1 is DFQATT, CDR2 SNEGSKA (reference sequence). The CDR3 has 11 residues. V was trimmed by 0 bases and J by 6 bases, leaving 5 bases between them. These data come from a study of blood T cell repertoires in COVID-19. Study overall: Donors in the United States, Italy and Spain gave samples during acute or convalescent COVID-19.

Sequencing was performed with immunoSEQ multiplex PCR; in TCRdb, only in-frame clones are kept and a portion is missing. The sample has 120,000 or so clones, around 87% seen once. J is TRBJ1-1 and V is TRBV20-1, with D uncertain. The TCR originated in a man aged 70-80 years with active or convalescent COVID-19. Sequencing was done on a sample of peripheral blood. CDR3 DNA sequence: TGCAGTGCTAGAGAAGCGGCTGAAGCTTTCTTT. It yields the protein CSAREAAEAFF.